The 13 T cell receptor beta chains presented below share a single source sample, sequenced in a study of cytomegalovirus exposure and HLA in healthy donors. The primer mix had 60 Vbeta and 13 Jbeta primers. The protocol was immunoSEQ multiplex PCR, while the TCRdb copy is restricted to in-frame clones and leaves out a portion. The table records approximately 160,000 clones, 64% of them present only once. Sequences were obtained from PBMCs. These receptor sequences come from a woman aged 25 to 39 in good health and CMV-seropositive.

This chain joins TRBV2 and TRBJ1-6; TRBD1 matches 9 bases. Germline CDR1 reads SNHLY; CDR2 reads FYNNEI. This CDR3 spans 15 amino acids. Trimming removed 1 base from V and 9 bases from J; junction bases left unmatched: 4. This CDR3 is CASSEEATGGSPLHF. CDR3 nucleotides: TGTGCCAGCAGTGAAGAGGCGACAGGGGGTTCACCCCTCCACTTT.

This clone was seen once. The V gene is TRBV2, the J gene TRBJ2-3, with a weak D call TRBD2 (5 bases). V was pared by 6 bases and J by 2 bases, with 9 bases between. The CDR3 has 13 residues. Germline CDR1 is SNHLY and CDR2 is FYNNEI. In DNA, the CDR3 is TGTGCCAGCAGGAGGGAGCTCACAGATACGCAGTATTTT. Translation: CASRRELTDTQYF.

The chain joins TRBV18 to TRBJ2-3; 9 nucleotides line up with TRBD1. This CDR3 is built from 15 residues. CDR1 is KGHSH, CDR2 LQKENI, per germline. V lost 4 bases, J lost 4 bases, and 6 bases stayed unmatched. This CDR3 is CASSLGQGSADTQYF. In DNA, the CDR3 is TGTGCCAGCTCACTTGGACAGGGGTCAGCAGATACGCAGTATTTT.

This chain joins TRBV4-2 and TRBJ1-6, with D possibly being TRBD1 (5 bases). V gave up 0 bases and J gave up 5 bases, with 11 bases separating them. Germline lookup yields CDR1 LGHNA and CDR2 YNFKEQ. The CDR3 totals 16 residues. The CDR3 loop is CASSQDQGRDNSPLHF. The CDR3 DNA is TGTGCCAGCAGCCAAGATCAGGGCAGGGATAATTCACCCCTCCACTTT.

This clone was observed a few times. The chain has TRBV13 and TRBJ2-7; 10 positions agree with TRBD1. The V segment lost 4 bases and the J segment 3 bases; nucleotides outside the gene matches: 3. Looked up from germline, CDR1 is PRHDT and CDR2 is FYEKMQ (reference sequence). The CDR3 loop spans 14 amino acids. CDR3 DNA: TGTGCCAGCAGCTACGGGACAGGGGACTACGAGCAGTACTTC. It specifies CASSYGTGDYEQYF.

The chain links TRBV29-1 to TRBJ2-3; D not resolved. V was shortened by 4 bases and J by 6 bases, with 5 bases between the two germline ends. Germline V gene data show CDR1 as SQVTM and CDR2 as ANQGSEA. This CDR3 has 10 residues. The CDR3 sequence is CSVVADTQYF. In nucleotides, the CDR3 is TGCAGCGTTGTAGCCGATACGCAGTATTTT.

This chain joins TRBV4-1 and TRBJ1-2, with 11 bases that match TRBD1. The CDR3 has 19 residues. V shed 4 bases and J 2 bases; nucleotides not matched to a gene: 15. From germline, CDR1 is MGHRA and CDR2 YSYEKL. The CDR3 DNA reads TGCGCCAGCAGCCTTCGCTCGACCGGGACAGGGGGATGGAACTATGGCTACACCTTC. Translated, it gives CASSLRSTGTGGWNYGYTF.

This clone turned up a few times. The genes are TRBV6-6 and TRBJ1-1; tentative D call: TRBD1 (5 bases). CDR3 length: 13 amino acids. Germline-derived CDR1 and CDR2 are MNHNY and SVGAGI (reference sequence). V was cut by 6 bases and J by 4 bases, with 12 bases left in between. CDR3 in amino acids: CASSPYQGTEAFF. The CDR3 DNA reads TGTGCCAGCAGCCCATATCAGGGCACTGAAGCTTTCTTT.

This clone was counted between two and nine times. The J gene is TRBJ1-1, the V gene TRBV7-9; D is perhaps TRBD1 (6 bases). Trimming left V 4 bases short and J 1 base short, with 10 bases between. The CDR3 totals 14 residues. Germline CDR1 is SEHNR and CDR2 is FQNEAQ (reference sequence). The CDR3 DNA is TGTGCCAGCAGCTCACAGGGCGGGAACACTGAAGCTTTCTTT. Its translation: CASSSQGGNTEAFF.

This clone was observed a handful of times. The chain is built from TRBV27 and TRBJ1-1, with 7 positions matching TRBD1. There are 14 residues in the CDR3. The germline V gene encodes CDR1 MNHEY and CDR2 SMNVEV (reference sequence). After removal of 7 bases from V and 1 base from J, the junction contained 6 bases not matched to a gene. CDR3 in DNA: TGTGCCAGCAATAGACAGGGACCGAACACTGAAGCTTTCTTT. It encodes CASNRQGPNTEAFF.

A few counts support this clone. The chain joins TRBV5-1 to TRBJ1-2, with D maybe TRBD1 (5 bases). Germline assignment: CDR1 SGHRS and CDR2 YFSETQ. V was cut by 5 bases and J by 0 bases, with 11 bases left in between. The CDR3 has 14 residues. The CDR3 DNA reads as TGCGCCAGCAGTCCAGGGTGGGCTAACTATGGCTACACCTTC. Its protein is CASSPGWANYGYTF.

This clone was seen at least ten times. The chain uses TRBV6-4 and TRBJ2-2; D unresolved. In germline, CDR1 is MRHNA, CDR2 SNTAGT. This CDR3 has 13 residues. Trimming shortened V by 4 bases and J by 1 base, and 4 bases separated the two germline ends. The CDR3 coding sequence is TGTGCCAGCAGTGCAGGGAACACCGGGGAGCTGTTTTTT. This codes for CASSAGNTGELFF.

This clone has just one count. DNA of the CDR3: TGTGCCAGCAGCTTTGGCGGGACTGGAAACACCATATATTTT. Its protein is CASSFGGTGNTIYF. The chain links TRBV7-9 to TRBJ1-3; D gene unclear. The V and J ends lost 3 bases and 2 bases respectively, with 8 bases between them. The CDR3 has 14 residues. Germline values: CDR1 SEHNR, CDR2 FQNEAQ (reference sequence). Full variable domain (outside the CDR3, taken from reference TRBV7-9 and TRBJ1-3): DTGVSQNPRHKITKRGQNVTFRCDPISEHNRLYWYRQTLGQGPEFLTYFQNEAQLEKSRLLSDRFSAERPKGSFSTLEIQRTEQGDSAMYLCASSFGGTGNTIYFGEGSWLTVV.